This paragraph covers one T cell receptor (beta chain) sequence. What this receptor recognizes is not known. The sample holds no much larger clone one base away, and base qualities are not on file. TCR CDR3 regions were amplified from genomic DNA by multiplex PCR using the deep immunoSEQ assay. Genomic DNA extracted from each cell subset was distributed evenly over all wells of several immunoSEQ 96-well plates, and each plate served as one replicate. For sorted subsets, each replicate PCR was loaded with 200 ng genomic DNA, equivalent to about 30,000 T cell genomes. Purified libraries were quantified with a Qubit 3.0 fluorometer, sized on a Bioanalyzer 2100, and re-quantified with the KAPA Library Quantification kit. A separate single-read 150-cycle Illumina NextSeq 550 flow cell was used to sequence each immunoSEQ 96-well plate. Per the source publication's procedure: The immunoSEQ output contained only junctional sequences without quality scores, so filtering could not match that applied to full-length reads. Sequences were annotated with PyIR, a Python wrapper for IgBLAST v1.9, using IMGT germline references to assign V/J genes and CDR3. Reads were filtered out if the reads had weak V/J assignments (E-value above 1e-6), no CDR3, stop codons, out-of-frame junctions, or ambiguous translated residues. V3J clonotypes were defined by identical inferred V gene, J gene, and CDR3 amino acid sequence. Percentage overlap between repertoires was computed as shared unique clonotypes divided by the size of the smaller repertoire. Repertoire richness was assessed with RTK rarefaction, the Chao1 estimator, and Recon v2.1 estimates of unobserved clonotypes. Generation probabilities were computed with OLGA for all TCRbeta clonotypes obtained by the gDNA method from several donors. Entries here come from immuneACCESS through TCRdb and include only in-frame sequences with V and J called. Some clones fail to appear in such tables; in the studies checked, an unresolved V gene covers under half of the shortfall, and the cause of the remainder is unknown. V, J and clone size derive from that table, while D and trimming were established from the DNA sequence. The sample has around 640,000 clones on record, approximately 96% of them singletons. The ten largest clones capture approximately 0.1% of the sample.

The sample belongs to a study of shared clonotypes between healthy human individuals (dated by TCRdb to the early 2020s). Concerning the study at large: A couple of women and three men aged 18 to 49 years were included in the cohort. For each donor, CD4 naive and CD4 memory were each given three plates, CD8 naive was given two plates, and CD8 memory was given one plate. Blood TCR repertoires of about five healthy adults were deeply sequenced to estimate repertoire size and the extent of clonotype sharing between individuals. To increase sequencing depth and limit assay-specific biases, different laboratories used diverse techniques to prepare libraries and sequence TCR repertoires. Between about 0.8 and 9 billion PBMCs per donor were obtained by leukapheresis.

CD8 naive samples were CD45RO-negative cells positively selected for CCR7, giving a CD45RA+CCR7+ population that excluded TemRA cells. The donors were healthy, HIV-negative adults with no recently reported acute infections or vaccinations. Only Caucasian adults living in Nashville, Tennessee, USA were represented among the donors. Blood was obtained by leukapheresis, after which PBMCs were separated by Ficoll-Histopaque density gradient centrifugation and cryopreserved in liquid nitrogen vapor phase. Analytical flow cytometry was used to check the purity and quantity of each magnetically sorted T cell population. Genomic DNA was isolated from every sorted fraction and measured by UV absorbance on a Nanodrop 2000c. The investigation overall reported the following: Sharing across four donors was observed for around 5% of naive CD4, over 3% of naive CD8, 2% to 2.5% of memory CD4, and around 0.42% of memory CD8 clonotypes. Incomplete sequencing was indicated by rarefaction of sorted-subset datasets, despite the large sequencing depth. Estimated clonotype richness was generally larger for naive than for memory subsets. Only blood was sampled, and tissue TCR repertoires likely differ from those in blood. Because the study included a small number of donors, the genetic and exposure-history diversity represented was limited. Compared with non-shared clonotypes, the clonotypes found in all four sorted-subset donors had higher generation probabilities. Pairwise subsampling led to the expectation that sequencing depth would affect the degree of clonotype sharing among donors.

For CDR1 and CDR2, the germline V gene (reference sequence) lists LNHDA and SQIVND. Taken from cysteine to phenylalanine, the CDR3 has 15 residues. This entry keeps only the CDR3 DNA: 45 bases, framed from base 1. V was cut back by 7 bases and J by 2 bases, leaving a gap of 16 bases between them. The V gene is TRBV19 and the J gene is TRBJ2-3; the D gene cannot be named for sure. This receptor was identified in a woman between 25 and 40 years old in good health. Sequencing input: naive CD8+ T cells sorted from blood. The cell subset or site tag for this specimen amounts to: CD45RA+CCR7+. The bases are TGTGCCAGTAAAAGCCTTGAGTCCTACACAGATACGCAGTATTTT. It is translated as CASKSLESYTDTQYF.